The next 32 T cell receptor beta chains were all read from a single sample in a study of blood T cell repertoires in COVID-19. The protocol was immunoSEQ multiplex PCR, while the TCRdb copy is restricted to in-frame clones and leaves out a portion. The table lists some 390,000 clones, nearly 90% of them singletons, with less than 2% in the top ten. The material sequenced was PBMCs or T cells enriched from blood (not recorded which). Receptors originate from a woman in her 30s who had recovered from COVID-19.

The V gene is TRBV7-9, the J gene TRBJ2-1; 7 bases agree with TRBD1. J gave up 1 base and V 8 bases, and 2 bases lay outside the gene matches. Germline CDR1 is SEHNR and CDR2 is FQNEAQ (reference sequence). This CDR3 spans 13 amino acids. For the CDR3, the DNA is TGTGCCAGCCCGGGACAGTCCTACAATGAGCAGTTCTTC. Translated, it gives CASPGQSYNEQFF. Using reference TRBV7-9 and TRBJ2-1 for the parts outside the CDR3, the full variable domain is DTGVSQNPRHKITKRGQNVTFRCDPISEHNRLYWYRQTLGQGPEFLTYFQNEAQLEKSRLLSDRFSAERPKGSFSTLEIQRTEQGDSAMYLCASPGQSYNEQFFGPGTRLTVL.

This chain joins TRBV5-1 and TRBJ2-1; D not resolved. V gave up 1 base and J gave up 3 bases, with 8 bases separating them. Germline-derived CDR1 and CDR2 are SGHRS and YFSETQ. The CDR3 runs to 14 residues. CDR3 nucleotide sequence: TGCGCCAGCAGCTTGAGTGAACACTACAATGAGCAGTTCTTC. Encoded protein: CASSLSEHYNEQFF.

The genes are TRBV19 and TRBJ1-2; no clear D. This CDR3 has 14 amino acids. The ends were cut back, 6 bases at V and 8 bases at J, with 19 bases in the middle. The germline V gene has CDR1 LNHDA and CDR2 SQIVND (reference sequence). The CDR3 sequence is CASSPQAGTRGYTF. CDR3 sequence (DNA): TGTGCCAGTAGCCCCCAGGCCGGAACTAGAGGCTACACCTTC. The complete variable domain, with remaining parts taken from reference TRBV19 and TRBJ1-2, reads DGGITQSPKYLFRKEGQNVTLSCEQNLNHDAMYWYRQDPGQGLRLIYYSQIVNDFQKGDIAEGYSVSREKKESFPLTVTSAQKNPTAFYLCASSPQAGTRGYTFGSGTRLTVV.

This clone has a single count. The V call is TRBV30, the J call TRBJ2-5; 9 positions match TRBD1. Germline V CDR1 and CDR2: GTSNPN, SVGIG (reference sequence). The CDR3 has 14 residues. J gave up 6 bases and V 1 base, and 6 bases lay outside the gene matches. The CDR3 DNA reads TGTGCCTGGAGTGCTCTGACAGGGGGTCAGACCCAGTACTTC. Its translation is CAWSALTGGQTQYF. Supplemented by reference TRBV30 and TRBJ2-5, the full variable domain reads SQTIHQWPATLVQPVGSPLSLECTVEGTSNPNLYWYRQAAGRGLQLLFYSVGIGQISSEVPQNLSASRPQDRQFILSSKKLLLSDSGFYLCAWSALTGGQTQYFGPGTRLLVL.

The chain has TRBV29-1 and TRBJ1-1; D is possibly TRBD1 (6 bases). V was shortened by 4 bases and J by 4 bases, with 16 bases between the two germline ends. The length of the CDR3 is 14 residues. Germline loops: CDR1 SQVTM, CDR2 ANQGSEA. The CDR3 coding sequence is TGCAGCGTTGTGTTTGAGGGGGTAGGCACTGAAGCTTTCTTT. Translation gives CSVVFEGVGTEAFF. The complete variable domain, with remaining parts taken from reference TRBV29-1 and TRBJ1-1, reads SAVISQKPSRDICQRGTSLTIQCQVDSQVTMMFWYRQQPGQSLTLIATANQGSEATYESGFVIDKFPISRPNLTFSTLTVSNMSPEDSSIYLCSVVFEGVGTEAFFGQGTRLTVV.

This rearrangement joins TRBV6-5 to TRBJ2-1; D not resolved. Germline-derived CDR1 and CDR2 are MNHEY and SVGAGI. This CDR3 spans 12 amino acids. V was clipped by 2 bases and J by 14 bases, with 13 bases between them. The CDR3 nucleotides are TGTGCCAGCAGTTACATCCGAGGATGGGAGTTCTTC. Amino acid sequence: CASSYIRGWEFF.

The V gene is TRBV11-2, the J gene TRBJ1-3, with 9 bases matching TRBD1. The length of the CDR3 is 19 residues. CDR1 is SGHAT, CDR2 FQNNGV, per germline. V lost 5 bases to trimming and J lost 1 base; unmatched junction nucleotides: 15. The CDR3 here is CASSGPGQGTWGSGNTIYF. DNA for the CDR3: TGTGCCAGCAGCGGACCGGGACAGGGTACTTGGGGGTCTGGAAACACCATATATTTT.

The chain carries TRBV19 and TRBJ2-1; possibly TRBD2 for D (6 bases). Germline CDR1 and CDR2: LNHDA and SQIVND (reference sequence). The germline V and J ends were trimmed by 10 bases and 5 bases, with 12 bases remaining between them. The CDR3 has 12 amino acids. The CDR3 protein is CATEERDNEQFF. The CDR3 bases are TGTGCCACCGAGGAGCGGGACAATGAGCAGTTCTTC.

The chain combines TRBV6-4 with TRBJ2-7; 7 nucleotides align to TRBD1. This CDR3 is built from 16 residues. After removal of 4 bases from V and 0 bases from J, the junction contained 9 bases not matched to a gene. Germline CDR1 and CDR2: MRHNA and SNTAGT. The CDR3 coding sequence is TGTGCCAGCAGTGTCCGGTCCGGGACAGCCTCCTACGAGCAGTACTTC. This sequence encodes CASSVRSGTASYEQYF.

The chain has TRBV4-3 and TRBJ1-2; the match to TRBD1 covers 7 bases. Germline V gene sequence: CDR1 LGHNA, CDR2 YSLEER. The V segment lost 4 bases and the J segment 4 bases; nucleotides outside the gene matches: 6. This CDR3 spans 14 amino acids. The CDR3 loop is CASSPRQGSYGYTF. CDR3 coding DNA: TGCGCCAGCAGCCCCCGACAGGGCTCCTATGGCTACACCTTC.

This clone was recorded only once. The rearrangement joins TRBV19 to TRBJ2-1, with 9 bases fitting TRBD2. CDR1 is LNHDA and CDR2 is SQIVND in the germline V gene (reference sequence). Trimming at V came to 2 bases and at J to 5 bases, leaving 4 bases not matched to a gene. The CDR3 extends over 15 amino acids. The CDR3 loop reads CASSIIGLANNEQFF. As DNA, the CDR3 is TGTGCCAGTAGTATAATCGGACTAGCGAACAATGAGCAGTTCTTC.

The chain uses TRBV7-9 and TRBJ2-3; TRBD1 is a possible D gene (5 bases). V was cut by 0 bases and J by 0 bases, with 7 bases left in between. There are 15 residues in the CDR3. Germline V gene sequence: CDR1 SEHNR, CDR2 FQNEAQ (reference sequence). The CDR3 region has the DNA TGTGCCAGCAGCTTAGCTCAGGGTAGCACAGATACGCAGTATTTT. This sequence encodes CASSLAQGSTDTQYF.

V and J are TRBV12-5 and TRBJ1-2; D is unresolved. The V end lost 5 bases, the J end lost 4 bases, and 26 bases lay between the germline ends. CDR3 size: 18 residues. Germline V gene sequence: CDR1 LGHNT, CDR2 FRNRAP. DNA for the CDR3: TGTGCTAGTGGTCCCCAGAAGGCTAACTCTCCGGGAGGCTATGGCTACACCTTC. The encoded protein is CASGPQKANSPGGYGYTF.

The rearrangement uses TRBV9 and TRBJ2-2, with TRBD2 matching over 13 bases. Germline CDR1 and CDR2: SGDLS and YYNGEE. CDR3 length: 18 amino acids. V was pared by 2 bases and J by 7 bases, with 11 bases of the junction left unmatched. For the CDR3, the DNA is TGTGCCAGCAGCGTGAGCCCCAGGACTAGCGGGGGCGGCGGGGAGCTGTTTTTT. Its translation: CASSVSPRTSGGGGELFF.

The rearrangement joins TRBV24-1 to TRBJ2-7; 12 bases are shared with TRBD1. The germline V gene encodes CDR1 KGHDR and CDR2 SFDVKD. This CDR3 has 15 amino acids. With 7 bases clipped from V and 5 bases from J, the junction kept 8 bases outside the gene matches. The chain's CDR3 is CATRGTGGASHEQYF. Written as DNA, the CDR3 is TGTGCCACCAGGGGGACAGGGGGCGCTTCCCACGAGCAGTACTTC.

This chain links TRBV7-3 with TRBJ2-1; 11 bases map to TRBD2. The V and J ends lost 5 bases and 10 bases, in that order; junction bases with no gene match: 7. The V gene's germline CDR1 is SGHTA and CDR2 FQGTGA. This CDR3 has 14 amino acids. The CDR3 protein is CASSHSGGAVEQFF. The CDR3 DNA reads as TGTGCCAGCAGCCATAGCGGGGGGGCTGTCGAGCAGTTCTTC.

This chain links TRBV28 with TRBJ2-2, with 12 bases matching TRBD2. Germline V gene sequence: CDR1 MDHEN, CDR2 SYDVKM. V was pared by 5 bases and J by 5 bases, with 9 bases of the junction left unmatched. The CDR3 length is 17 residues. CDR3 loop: CASSPELAGGQTGELFF. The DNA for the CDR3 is TGTGCCAGCAGTCCAGAACTAGCGGGAGGACAAACCGGGGAGCTGTTTTTT.

This chain's CDR3 is CASSLTNSYEQYF. The CDR3 DNA sequence: TGTGCCAGCTCACTCACAAACAGCTACGAGCAGTACTTC. The rearrangement joins TRBV18 to TRBJ2-7; no clear D gene. The CDR3 covers 13 residues. V was pared by 4 bases and J by 3 bases, with 10 bases between. Germline assignment: CDR1 KGHSH and CDR2 LQKENI.

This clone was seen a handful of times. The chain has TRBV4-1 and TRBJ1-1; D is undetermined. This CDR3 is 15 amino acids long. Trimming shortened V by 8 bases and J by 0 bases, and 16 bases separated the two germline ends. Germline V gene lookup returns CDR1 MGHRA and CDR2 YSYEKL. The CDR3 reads CASGPWAALNTEAFF. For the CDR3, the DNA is TGCGCCAGCGGCCCCTGGGCAGCCTTGAACACTGAAGCTTTCTTT.

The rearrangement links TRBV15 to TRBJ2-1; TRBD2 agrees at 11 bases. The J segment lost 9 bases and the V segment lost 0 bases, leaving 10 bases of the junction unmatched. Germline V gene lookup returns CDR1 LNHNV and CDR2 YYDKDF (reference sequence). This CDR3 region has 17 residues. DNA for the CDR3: TGTGCCACCAGCAGAGAAGGTCGACTAGCGGGATTGGCTGAGCAGTTCTTC. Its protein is CATSREGRLAGLAEQFF.

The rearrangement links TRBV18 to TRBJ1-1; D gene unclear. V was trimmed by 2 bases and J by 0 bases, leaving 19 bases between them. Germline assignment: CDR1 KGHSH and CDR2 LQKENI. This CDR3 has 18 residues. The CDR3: CASSPKEGTIHMNTEAFF. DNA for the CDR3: TGTGCCAGCTCACCAAAGGAGGGCACGATTCACATGAACACTGAAGCTTTCTTT. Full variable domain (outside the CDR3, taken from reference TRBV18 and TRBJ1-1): NAGVMQNPRHLVRRRGQEARLRCSPMKGHSHVYWYRQLPEEGLKFMVYLQKENIIDESGMPKERFSAEFPKEGPSILRIQQVVRGDSAAYFCASSPKEGTIHMNTEAFFGQGTRLTVV.

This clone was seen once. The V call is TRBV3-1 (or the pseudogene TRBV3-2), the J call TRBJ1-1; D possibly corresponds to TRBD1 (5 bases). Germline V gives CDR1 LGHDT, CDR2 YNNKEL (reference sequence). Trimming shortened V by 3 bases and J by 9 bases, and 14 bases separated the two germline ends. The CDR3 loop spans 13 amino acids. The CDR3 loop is CASSQADGGKAFF. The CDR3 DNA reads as TGTGCCAGCAGCCAGGCGGACGGGGGAAAAGCTTTCTTT.

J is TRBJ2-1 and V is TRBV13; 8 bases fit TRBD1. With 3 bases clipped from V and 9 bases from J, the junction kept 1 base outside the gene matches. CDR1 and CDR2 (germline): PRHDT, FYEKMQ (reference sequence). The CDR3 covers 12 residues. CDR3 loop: CASSLTGAEQFF. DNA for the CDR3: TGTGCCAGCAGCTTGACAGGGGCTGAGCAGTTCTTC.

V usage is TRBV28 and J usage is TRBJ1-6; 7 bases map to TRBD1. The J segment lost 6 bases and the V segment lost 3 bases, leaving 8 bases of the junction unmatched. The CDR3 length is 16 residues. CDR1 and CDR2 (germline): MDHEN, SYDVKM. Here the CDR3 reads CASSFSEGAGNSPLHF. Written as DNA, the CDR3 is TGTGCCAGCAGTTTTAGTGAGGGGGCGGGTAATTCACCCCTCCACTTT.

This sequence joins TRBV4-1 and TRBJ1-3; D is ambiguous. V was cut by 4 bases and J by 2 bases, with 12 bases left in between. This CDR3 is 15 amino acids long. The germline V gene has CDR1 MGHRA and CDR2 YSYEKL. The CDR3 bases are TGCGCCAGCAGCCGGGGAGAAATGACTGGAAACACCATATATTTT. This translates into CASSRGEMTGNTIYF.

The CDR3 loop reads CASSFPLGQENTGELFF. The CDR3 bases are TGTGCCAGCAGCTTCCCCCTAGGACAGGAAAACACCGGGGAGCTGTTTTTT. V and J are TRBV13 and TRBJ2-2, with 7 positions matching TRBD1. The CDR3 spans 17 residues. Trimming removed 3 bases from V and 2 bases from J; junction bases left unmatched: 9. Germline assignment: CDR1 PRHDT and CDR2 FYEKMQ (reference sequence).

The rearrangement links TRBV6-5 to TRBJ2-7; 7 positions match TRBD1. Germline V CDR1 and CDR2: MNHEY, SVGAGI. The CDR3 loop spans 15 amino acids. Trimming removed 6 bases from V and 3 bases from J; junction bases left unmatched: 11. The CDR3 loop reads CASRNPGTVRYEQYF. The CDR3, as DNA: TGTGCCAGCAGAAACCCCGGGACAGTTCGCTACGAGCAGTACTTC.

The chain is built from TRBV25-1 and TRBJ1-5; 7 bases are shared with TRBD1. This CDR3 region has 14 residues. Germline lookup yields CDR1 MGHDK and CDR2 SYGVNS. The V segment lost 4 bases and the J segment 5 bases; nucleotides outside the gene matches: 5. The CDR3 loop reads CASSGATGHQPQHF. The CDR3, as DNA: TGTGCCAGCAGTGGAGCGACAGGGCATCAGCCCCAGCATTTT. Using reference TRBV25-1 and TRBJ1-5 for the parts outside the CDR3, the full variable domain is EADIYQTPRYLVIGTGKKITLECSQTMGHDKMYWYQQDPGMELHLIHYSYGVNSTEKGDLSSESTVSRIRTEHFPLTLESARPSHTSQYLCASSGATGHQPQHFGDGTRLSIL.

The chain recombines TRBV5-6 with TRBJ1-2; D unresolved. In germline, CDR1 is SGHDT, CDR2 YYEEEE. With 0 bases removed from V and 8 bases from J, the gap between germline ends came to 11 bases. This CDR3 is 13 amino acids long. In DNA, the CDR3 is TGTGCCAGCAGCTTGGGAGTCAAACAGGGCTACACCTTC. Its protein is CASSLGVKQGYTF.

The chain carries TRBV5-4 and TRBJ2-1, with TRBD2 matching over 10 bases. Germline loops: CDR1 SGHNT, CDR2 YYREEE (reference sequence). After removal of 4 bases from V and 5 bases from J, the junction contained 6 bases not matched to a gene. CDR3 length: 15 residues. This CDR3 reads CASSPGLATNNEQFF. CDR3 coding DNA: TGTGCCAGCAGCCCGGGACTAGCGACAAACAATGAGCAGTTCTTC.

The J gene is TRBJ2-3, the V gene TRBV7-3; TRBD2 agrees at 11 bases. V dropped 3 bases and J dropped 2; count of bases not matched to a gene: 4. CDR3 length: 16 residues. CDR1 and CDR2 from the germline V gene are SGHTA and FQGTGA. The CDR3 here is CASSLTSGTPTDTQYF. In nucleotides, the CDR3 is TGTGCCAGCAGCTTGACTAGCGGGACTCCCACAGATACGCAGTATTTT. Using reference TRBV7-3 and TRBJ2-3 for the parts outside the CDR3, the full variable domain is GAGVSQTPSNKVTEKGKYVELRCDPISGHTALYWYRQSLGQGPEFLIYFQGTGAADDSGLPNDRFFAVRPEGSVSTLKIQRTERGDSAVYLCASSLTSGTPTDTQYFGPGTRLTVL.

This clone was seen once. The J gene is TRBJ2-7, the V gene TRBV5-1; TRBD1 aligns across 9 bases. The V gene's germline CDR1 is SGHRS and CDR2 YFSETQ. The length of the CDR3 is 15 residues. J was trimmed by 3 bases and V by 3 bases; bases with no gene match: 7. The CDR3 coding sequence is TGCGCCAGCAGCTCCCAAGGGGACAGGGTCTACGAGCAGTACTTC. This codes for CASSSQGDRVYEQYF.